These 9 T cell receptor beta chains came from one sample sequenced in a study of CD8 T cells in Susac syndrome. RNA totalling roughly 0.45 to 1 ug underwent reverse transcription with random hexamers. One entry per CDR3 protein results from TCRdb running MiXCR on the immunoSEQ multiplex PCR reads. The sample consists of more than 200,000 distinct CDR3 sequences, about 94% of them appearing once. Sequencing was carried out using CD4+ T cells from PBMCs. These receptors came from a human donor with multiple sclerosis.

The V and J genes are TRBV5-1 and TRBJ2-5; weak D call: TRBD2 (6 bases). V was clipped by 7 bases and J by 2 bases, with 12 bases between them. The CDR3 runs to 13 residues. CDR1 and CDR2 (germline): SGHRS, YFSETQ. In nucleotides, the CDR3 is TGCGCCAGCGATGGAGGGGTACAAGAGACCCAGTACTTC. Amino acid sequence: CASDGGVQETQYF.

This chain's CDR3 is CASRPGQGDEQYF. CDR3 bases: TGTGCCAGCAGACCCGGACAGGGCGACGAGCAGTACTTC. This chain joins TRBV6-6 and TRBJ2-7, with TRBD1 matching 8 bases. Unmatched junction bases numbered 6, after V lost 6 bases and J lost 5 bases. The CDR3 has 13 amino acids. Germline V lookup: CDR1 MNHNY, CDR2 SVGAGI (reference sequence).

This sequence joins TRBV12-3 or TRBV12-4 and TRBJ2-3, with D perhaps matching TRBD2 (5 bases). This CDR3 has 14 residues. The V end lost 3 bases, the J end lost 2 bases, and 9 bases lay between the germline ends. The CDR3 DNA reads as TGTGCCAGCAGTTTCGACGGGATCACAGATACGCAGTATTTT. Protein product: CASSFDGITDTQYF.

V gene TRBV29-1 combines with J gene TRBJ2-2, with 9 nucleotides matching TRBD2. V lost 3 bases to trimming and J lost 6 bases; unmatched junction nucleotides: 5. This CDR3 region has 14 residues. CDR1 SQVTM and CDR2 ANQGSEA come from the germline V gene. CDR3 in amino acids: CSVERGGISGELFF. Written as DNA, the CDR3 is TGCAGCGTTGAGCGGGGGGGCATCTCCGGGGAGCTGTTTTTT.

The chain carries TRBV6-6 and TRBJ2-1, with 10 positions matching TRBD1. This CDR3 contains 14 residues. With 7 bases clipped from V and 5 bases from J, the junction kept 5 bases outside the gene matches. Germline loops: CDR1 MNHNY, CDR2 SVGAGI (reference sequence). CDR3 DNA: TGTGCCAGCAATAGACAGGGGGCGGACAATGAGCAGTTCTTC. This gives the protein CASNRQGADNEQFF.

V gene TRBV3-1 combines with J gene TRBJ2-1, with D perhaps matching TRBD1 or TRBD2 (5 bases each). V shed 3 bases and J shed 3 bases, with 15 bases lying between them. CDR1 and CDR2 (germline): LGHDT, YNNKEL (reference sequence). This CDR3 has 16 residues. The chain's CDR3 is CASSHPGAHLYNEQFF. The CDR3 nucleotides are TGTGCCAGCAGCCATCCCGGGGCCCACCTCTACAATGAGCAGTTCTTC.

The CDR3 nucleotides are TGCGCCAGCCGCACGGACCTGAATAATTCACCCCTCCACTTT. As protein: CASRTDLNNSPLHF. V and J are TRBV5-1 and TRBJ1-6; D ambiguous. Trimming took off 7 bases at V and 5 bases at J, with 13 bases between the two ends. The CDR3 has 14 amino acids. Germline CDR1 is SGHRS and CDR2 is YFSETQ.

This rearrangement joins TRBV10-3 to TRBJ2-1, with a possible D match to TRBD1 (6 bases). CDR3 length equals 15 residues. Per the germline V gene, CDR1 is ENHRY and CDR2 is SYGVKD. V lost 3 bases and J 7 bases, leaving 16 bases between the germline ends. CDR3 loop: CAISEMKNRENEQFF. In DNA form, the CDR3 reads TGTGCCATCAGTGAAATGAAGAACAGGGAGAATGAGCAGTTCTTC.

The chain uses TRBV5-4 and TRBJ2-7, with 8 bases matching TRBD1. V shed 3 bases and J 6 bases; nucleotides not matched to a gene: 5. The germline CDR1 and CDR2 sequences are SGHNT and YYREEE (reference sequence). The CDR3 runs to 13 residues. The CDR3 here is CASSSGQVAEQYF. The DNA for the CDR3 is TGTGCCAGCAGCTCGGGACAGGTCGCCGAGCAGTACTTC.